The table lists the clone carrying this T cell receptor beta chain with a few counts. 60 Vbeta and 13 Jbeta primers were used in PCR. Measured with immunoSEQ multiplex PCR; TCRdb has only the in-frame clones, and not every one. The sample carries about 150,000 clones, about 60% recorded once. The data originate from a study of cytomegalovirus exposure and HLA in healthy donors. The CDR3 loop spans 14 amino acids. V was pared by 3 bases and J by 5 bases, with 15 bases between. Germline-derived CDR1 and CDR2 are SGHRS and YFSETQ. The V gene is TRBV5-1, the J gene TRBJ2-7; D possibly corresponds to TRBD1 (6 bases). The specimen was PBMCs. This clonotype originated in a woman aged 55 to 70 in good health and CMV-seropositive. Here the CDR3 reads CASSSRPGANEQYF. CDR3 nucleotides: TGCGCCAGCAGCTCCCGGCCAGGGGCCAACGAGCAGTACTTC.